Presented here are 25 T cell receptor beta chains from one specimen sequenced in a study of T cell repertoires in ileal Crohn's disease. Using immunoSEQ multiplex PCR, the repertoire was profiled, and TCRdb retains in-frame clones only, with some absent. The repertoire holds roughly 5,500 clones, with roughly 74% as singletons. Time point of the sample: neoterminal ileum biopsy at postoperative endoscopy, about 6 months after surgery. The sequenced material came from ileal tissue. The receptors come from an adult with Crohn's disease.

The DNA for the CDR3 is TGTGCCAGCAGTGATTCCGGGACAGCAAGGGGCAATCAGCCCCAGCATTTT. This gives the protein CASSDSGTARGNQPQHF. This sequence joins TRBV6-1 and TRBJ1-5, with TRBD1 matching over 7 bases. Germline V gene sequence: CDR1 MNHNS, CDR2 SASEGT. The CDR3 has 17 residues. V shed 3 bases and J 2 bases; nucleotides not matched to a gene: 10.

The sample holds a few counts of this clone. The chain joins TRBV6-4 to TRBJ2-2; perhaps TRBD2 as D (5 bases). The length of the CDR3 is 12 residues. Germline CDR1 and CDR2: MRHNA and SNTAGT. With 8 bases removed from V and 4 bases from J, the gap between germline ends came to 8 bases. CDR3 in DNA: TGTGCCAGCGGGAGAGGCACCGGGGAGCTGTTTTTT. It translates to CASGRGTGELFF.

This rearrangement joins TRBV10-2 to TRBJ2-6; D is ambiguous. There are 16 residues in the CDR3. The V and J ends lost 3 bases and 0 bases respectively, with 9 bases between them. Germline V gene lookup returns CDR1 WSHSY and CDR2 SAAADI. The CDR3 spells CASSDWGSSGANVLTF. In DNA, the CDR3 is TGCGCCAGCAGTGATTGGGGAAGCTCTGGGGCCAACGTCCTGACTTTC.

The rearrangement joins TRBV7-3 to TRBJ1-2; 8 positions match TRBD1. The CDR3 contains 13 residues. Germline V gene lookup returns CDR1 SGHTA and CDR2 FQGTGA. V lost 5 bases, J lost 6 bases, and 5 bases stayed unmatched. Written as DNA, the CDR3 is TGTGCCAGCAGCCCGACAGGGGAGGATGGCTACACCTTC. Its translation is CASSPTGEDGYTF.

This clone was seen only a few times. The chain uses TRBV28 and TRBJ1-5; D perhaps matches TRBD1 (5 bases). Germline V lookup: CDR1 MDHEN, CDR2 SYDVKM. This CDR3 region has 15 residues. V was clipped by 5 bases and J by 5 bases, with 16 bases between them. The CDR3 sequence: CASSPPGGGYQPQHF. In DNA, the CDR3 is TGTGCCAGCAGTCCCCCCGGGGGAGGATATCAGCCCCAGCATTTT.

This rearrangement joins TRBV5-1 to TRBJ2-7, with TRBD2 as a possible D gene (6 bases). Germline CDR1 and CDR2: SGHRS and YFSETQ. V dropped 9 bases and J dropped 7 bases, with 23 bases sitting between them. This CDR3 comprises 14 residues. DNA of the CDR3: TGCGCCACTTCTCCCGGGACTGCACTAGGGGAGCAGTACTTC. As protein: CATSPGTALGEQYF.

The gene calls are TRBV6-6 and TRBJ1-2, with D possibly TRBD1 on 5 matching bases. The CDR3 runs to 12 residues. CDR1 is MNHNY and CDR2 is SVGAGI in the germline V gene (reference sequence). The V end lost 3 bases, the J end lost 6 bases, and 8 bases lay between the germline ends. The CDR3 nucleotides are TGTGCCAGCAGTTATGCAGGGAATGGCTACACCTTC. This gives the protein CASSYAGNGYTF.

The gene calls are TRBV9 and TRBJ1-1; TRBD1 matches at 11 bases. The J segment lost 2 bases and the V segment lost 2 bases, leaving 11 bases of the junction unmatched. The V gene's germline CDR1 is SGDLS and CDR2 YYNGEE. The length of the CDR3 is 18 residues. Here the CDR3 DNA reads TGTGCCAGCAGCGTCAGCGTGGACAGGGGGCAAGGAAACACTGAAGCTTTCTTT. Translated: CASSVSVDRGQGNTEAFF.

The rearrangement joins TRBV9 to TRBJ1-6; D uncertain. Germline V CDR1 and CDR2: SGDLS, YYNGEE. V was cut by 2 bases and J by 4 bases, with 7 bases left in between. The CDR3 is 14 residues long. The CDR3 region is CASSVGQYNSPLHF. DNA for the CDR3: TGTGCCAGCAGCGTTGGGCAGTATAATTCACCCCTCCACTTT.

This chain connects TRBV6-5 to TRBJ2-7, with a possible D match to TRBD2 (7 bases). Germline CDR1 MNHEY, CDR2 SVGAGI. The CDR3 spans 15 residues. V lost 1 base and J 5 bases, leaving 15 bases between the germline ends. CDR3 in DNA: TGTGCCAGCAGTTACTTTCGGGGGGCGGTCAACGAGCAGTACTTC. Amino acids: CASSYFRGAVNEQYF.

The rearrangement joins TRBV6-1 to TRBJ1-2; 11 nucleotides match TRBD1. Trimming at V came to 5 bases and at J to 4 bases, leaving 9 bases not matched to a gene. Looked up from germline, CDR1 is MNHNS and CDR2 is SASEGT. This CDR3 has 16 residues. The CDR3 DNA sequence: TGTGCCAGCAGTCAAGGACAGGGGGCTCTTGGCTATGGCTACACCTTC. It codes for CASSQGQGALGYGYTF.

The chain uses TRBV6-5 and TRBJ2-2; D remains unclear. V lost 1 base and J lost 5, with 14 bases in between. Germline V gives CDR1 MNHEY, CDR2 SVGAGI. The CDR3 length is 16 residues. CDR3 amino acids: CASSYYEISRTGELFF. As DNA, the CDR3 is TGTGCCAGCAGTTACTACGAGATTTCGAGGACCGGGGAGCTGTTTTTT.

The chain recombines TRBV27 with TRBJ2-7; no definite D call. CDR1 and CDR2 from the germline V gene are MNHEY and SMNVEV (reference sequence). The CDR3 consists of 11 residues. The V gene lost 9 bases and the J gene lost 3 bases, with 9 bases spanning the gap. CDR3 protein: CARSASYEQYF. The DNA of the CDR3 is TGTGCCAGGAGTGCCAGCTACGAGCAGTACTTC.

V is TRBV27 and J is TRBJ1-2; the match to TRBD1 covers 9 bases. Germline-derived CDR1 and CDR2 are MNHEY and SMNVEV (reference sequence). J lost 7 bases, V lost 9 bases, and 12 bases had no gene match. The CDR3 sequence is 14 residues long. The CDR3 DNA follows: TGTGCCAGTAAATTCACCGGGACAGGGTTTGGCTACACCTTC. It specifies CASKFTGTGFGYTF.

This clone has just a few counts. This rearrangement joins TRBV14 to TRBJ1-2, with D unclear. Germline V gene lookup returns CDR1 SGHDN and CDR2 FVKESK. Trimming shortened V by 3 bases and J by 8 bases, and 10 bases separated the two germline ends. The CDR3 covers 12 residues. CDR3 protein: CASSQTGIGYTF. The CDR3, as DNA: TGTGCCAGCAGCCAGACTGGTATCGGCTACACCTTC.

The chain recombines TRBV4-1 with TRBJ2-5; 7 positions match TRBD1. The CDR3 consists of 14 residues. Germline CDR1 MGHRA, CDR2 YSYEKL. With V trimmed by 0 bases and J by 2 bases, 0 bases remained unmatched. The CDR3 DNA sequence: TGCGCCAGCAGCCAAGAGACAGGGCAAGAGACCCAGTACTTC. Protein: CASSQETGQETQYF.

The rearrangement uses TRBV10-2 and TRBJ1-2; unclear D gene. The ends were cut back, 6 bases at V and 5 bases at J, with 10 bases in the middle. Germline CDR1 and CDR2: WSHSY and SAAADI. The CDR3 runs to 12 residues. CDR3 in amino acids: CASRDGSYGYTF. DNA for the CDR3: TGCGCCAGCAGGGACGGCTCATATGGCTACACCTTC.

Here the CDR3 DNA reads TGTGCCAGCAATGGGGGTTGGGATTCACCCCTCCACTTT. Translation: CASNGGWDSPLHF. This sequence joins TRBV5-6 and TRBJ1-6; tentatively, D is TRBD1 (5 bases). Germline V gene sequence: CDR1 SGHDT, CDR2 YYEEEE. The germline V and J ends were trimmed by 6 bases and 8 bases, with 12 bases remaining between them. The CDR3 extends over 13 amino acids. Full variable domain (remainder filled in from reference TRBV5-6 and TRBJ1-6): DAGVTQSPTHLIKTRGQQVTLRCSPKSGHDTVSWYQQALGQGPQFIFQYYEEEERQRGNFPDRFSGHQFPNYSSELNVNALLLGDSALYLCASNGGWDSPLHFGNGTRLTVT.

The chain combines TRBV9 with TRBJ1-4; D gene uncertain. This CDR3 spans 10 amino acids. Germline CDR1 and CDR2: SGDLS and YYNGEE. V was cut by 7 bases and J by 6 bases, with 4 bases left in between. CDR3 nucleotide sequence: TGTGCCAGCCCGTATGAAAAACTGTTTTTT. Translated, it gives CASPYEKLFF.

The chain links TRBV7-9 to TRBJ2-2; TRBD2 aligns across 10 bases. The length of the CDR3 is 17 residues. Trimming took 2 bases from V and 5 from J; bases not matched to a gene: 8. Germline values: CDR1 SEHNR, CDR2 FQNEAQ (reference sequence). The CDR3 bases are TGTGCCAGCAGCTTAAGTCGGCTAGCGGGGGTTACCGGGGAGCTGTTTTTT. Translation gives CASSLSRLAGVTGELFF.

This clone has a single count. The rearrangement uses TRBV2 and TRBJ1-2; the D gene is possibly TRBD1 (5 bases). The CDR3 spans 12 residues. In germline, CDR1 is SNHLY, CDR2 FYNNEI. V was cut by 5 bases and J by 7 bases, with 11 bases left in between. The CDR3 region is CASSPRRGGYTF. For the CDR3, the DNA is TGTGCCAGCAGTCCGCGAAGGGGTGGCTACACCTTC.

This clone was counted only a few times. The chain carries TRBV7-2 and TRBJ2-1; 8 nucleotides align to TRBD1. With V trimmed by 5 bases and J by 8 bases, 11 bases remained unmatched. This CDR3 comprises 15 residues. Germline V gives CDR1 SGHTA, CDR2 FQGNSA. DNA of the CDR3: TGTGCCAGCAGCCCAAGGACAGGGTCTAAGGATGAGCAGTTCTTC. Translation: CASSPRTGSKDEQFF. Together with reference TRBV7-2 and TRBJ2-1, the CDR3 gives the full variable domain: GAGVSQSPSNKVTEKGKDVELRCDPISGHTALYWYRQSLGQGLEFLIYFQGNSAPDKSGLPSDRFSAERTGGSVSTLTIQRTQQEDSAVYLCASSPRTGSKDEQFFGPGTRLTVL.

J is TRBJ1-4 and V is TRBV11-2; 8 bases are a match to TRBD1. Trimming at V came to 5 bases and at J to 1 base, leaving 3 bases not matched to a gene. CDR1 is SGHAT and CDR2 is FQNNGV in the germline V gene. This CDR3 is 15 amino acids long. CDR3 amino acids: CASSPGGGTNEKLFF. CDR3 DNA sequence: TGTGCCAGCAGCCCAGGGGGCGGAACTAATGAAAAACTGTTTTTT.

V gene TRBV7-6 combines with J gene TRBJ2-1; 8 nucleotides align to TRBD2. The CDR3 length is 15 residues. Germline loops: CDR1 SGHVS, CDR2 FNYEAQ. V trimming: 3 bases; J trimming: 8 bases; junction bases outside the gene matches: 9. CDR3 nucleotide sequence: TGTGCCAGCAGCTTTGCGAGTCCGCGGGGGGATGAGCAGTTCTTC. This codes for CASSFASPRGDEQFF.

This chain connects TRBV9 to TRBJ1-1; 10 bases are shared with TRBD1. This CDR3 has 13 amino acids. Per the germline V gene, CDR1 is SGDLS and CDR2 is YYNGEE. Losses at the gene ends were 7 bases for V and 3 bases for J; bases not matched to a gene: 3. The CDR3, as DNA: TGTGCCAGCGCCGGGACAGGGGACACTGAAGCTTTCTTT. Encoded protein: CASAGTGDTEAFF.